This T cell receptor beta chain comes out of a study of immune evolution from preneoplasia to lung adenocarcinoma. General study findings and limits: KRAS-mutant nodules had the highest T cell clonality. Normal lung had highest clonality; later lesions appeared denser, more diverse.

Between the mid-2010s and the late 2010s, patients underwent resection in Japan or China. TCRdb's table, derived via immunoSEQ multiplex PCR, lists solely in-frame clones and lacks some. The sample lists approximately 10,000 clones, about three quarters seen once, with under 8% in the top ten. This clone turned up a few times. Antigen: not known. This receptor was identified in a person aged 55-80 years with lung adenocarcinoma. Material for sequencing was FFPE lung adenocarcinoma in situ tissue.

Written as DNA, the CDR3 is TGTGCCAGCTCACCCAGACAGCTCACTATGAACACTGAAGCTTTCTTT. Its translation is CASSPRQLTMNTEAFF. The V and J genes are TRBV18 and TRBJ1-1; D possibly corresponds to TRBD1 (5 bases). Germline-derived CDR1 and CDR2 are KGHSH and LQKENI. The CDR3 has 16 residues. V was trimmed by 3 bases and J by 0 bases, leaving 14 bases between them.